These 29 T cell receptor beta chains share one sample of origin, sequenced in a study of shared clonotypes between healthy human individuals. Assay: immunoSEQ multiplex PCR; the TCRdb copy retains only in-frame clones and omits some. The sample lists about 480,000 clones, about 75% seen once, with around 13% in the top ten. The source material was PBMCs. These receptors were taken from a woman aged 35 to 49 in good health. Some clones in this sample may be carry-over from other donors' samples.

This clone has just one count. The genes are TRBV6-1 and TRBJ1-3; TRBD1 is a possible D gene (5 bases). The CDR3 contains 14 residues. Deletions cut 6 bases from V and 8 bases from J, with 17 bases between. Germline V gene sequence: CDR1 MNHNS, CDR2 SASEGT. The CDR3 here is CASRVQGSPDTIYF. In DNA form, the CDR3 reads TGTGCCAGCAGAGTTCAGGGCTCCCCAGACACCATATATTTT.

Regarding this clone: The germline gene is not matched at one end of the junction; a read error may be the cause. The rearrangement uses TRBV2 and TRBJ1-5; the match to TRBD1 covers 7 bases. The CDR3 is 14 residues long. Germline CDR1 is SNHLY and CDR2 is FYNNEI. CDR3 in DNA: TGTACCAGCAGCCCAGGGGGGGAGGCTCAGCCCCAGCATTTT. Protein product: CTSSPGGEAQPQHF.

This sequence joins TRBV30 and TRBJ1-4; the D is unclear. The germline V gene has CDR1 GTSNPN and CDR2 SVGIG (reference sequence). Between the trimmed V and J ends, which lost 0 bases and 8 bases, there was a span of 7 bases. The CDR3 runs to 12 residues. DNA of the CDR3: TGTGCCTGGAGTGTACGGTGGGAAAAACTGTTTTTT. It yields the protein CAWSVRWEKLFF.

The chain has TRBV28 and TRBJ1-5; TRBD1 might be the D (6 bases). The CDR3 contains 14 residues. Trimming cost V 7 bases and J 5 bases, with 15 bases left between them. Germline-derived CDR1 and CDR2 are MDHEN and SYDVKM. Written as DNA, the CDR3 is TGTGCCAGCATGGAGACAGGTGACCATCAGCCCCAGCATTTT. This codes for CASMETGDHQPQHF.

CDR3: CASSLGQFDEQFF. Written as DNA, the CDR3 is TGTGCCAGCAGCCTGGGACAGTTCGATGAGCAGTTCTTC. The gene calls are TRBV7-9 and TRBJ2-1; 7 positions agree with TRBD1. This CDR3 is built from 13 residues. Losses at the gene ends were 5 bases for V and 8 bases for J; bases not matched to a gene: 6. Germline lookup yields CDR1 SEHNR and CDR2 FQNEAQ (reference sequence).

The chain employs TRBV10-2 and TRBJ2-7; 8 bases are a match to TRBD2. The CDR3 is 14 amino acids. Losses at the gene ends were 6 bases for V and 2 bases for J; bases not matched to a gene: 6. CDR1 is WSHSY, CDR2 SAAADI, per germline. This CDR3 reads CASRTGRGPYEQYF. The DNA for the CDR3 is TGCGCCAGCAGAACCGGGAGGGGTCCCTACGAGCAGTACTTC.

CDR3: CASSPRWTTLAKNIQYF. CDR3 in DNA: TGTGCCAGCAGCCCACGGTGGACAACGCTAGCCAAAAACATTCAGTACTTC. This chain connects TRBV7-2 to TRBJ2-4, with D perhaps matching TRBD1 (5 bases). CDR3 length equals 17 residues. Between the trimmed V and J ends, which lost 5 bases and 0 bases, there was a span of 17 bases. Germline V gives CDR1 SGHTA, CDR2 FQGNSA.

The CDR3 loop is CASSPGLAEETQYF. The CDR3 DNA reads TGTGCCAGCAGCCCCGGACTAGCCGAAGAGACCCAGTACTTC. The chain has TRBV5-4 and TRBJ2-5; 8 positions match TRBD2. Per the germline V gene, CDR1 is SGHNT and CDR2 is YYREEE (reference sequence). CDR3 length: 14 amino acids. J lost 3 bases, V lost 4 bases, and 5 bases had no gene match.

Here the CDR3 DNA reads TGTGCCACCGGAAAGGAAGGCAATCAGCCCCAGCATTTT. It is translated as CATGKEGNQPQHF. The V call is TRBV6-1, the J call TRBJ1-5; D gene ambiguous. CDR1 is MNHNS, CDR2 SASEGT, per germline. V was shortened by 10 bases and J by 2 bases, with 12 bases between the two germline ends. The CDR3 contains 13 residues.

The CDR3 here is CASSFRWGAYEQYF. The CDR3 nucleotides are TGTGCCAGCAGCTTCCGATGGGGGGCCTACGAGCAGTACTTC. V and J are TRBV7-8 and TRBJ2-7, with D tentatively TRBD2 (6 bases). CDR1 and CDR2 (germline): SGHVS, FQNEAQ. The V and J ends lost 3 bases and 2 bases respectively, with 11 bases between them. This CDR3 spans 14 amino acids.

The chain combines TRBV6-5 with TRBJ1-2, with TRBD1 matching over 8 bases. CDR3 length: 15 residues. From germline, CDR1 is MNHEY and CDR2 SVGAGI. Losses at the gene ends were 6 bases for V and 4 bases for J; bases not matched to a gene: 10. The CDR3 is CASRSPGQGGYGYTF. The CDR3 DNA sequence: TGTGCCAGCAGAAGCCCAGGACAGGGCGGCTATGGCTACACCTTC.

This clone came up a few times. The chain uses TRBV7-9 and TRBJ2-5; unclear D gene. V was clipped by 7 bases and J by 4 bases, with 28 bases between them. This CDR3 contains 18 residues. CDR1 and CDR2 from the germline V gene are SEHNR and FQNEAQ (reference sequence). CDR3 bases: TGTGCCAGCACCACCCCAGGAACTGCGAAGGGCCCTGGAGAGACCCAGTACTTC. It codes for CASTTPGTAKGPGETQYF.

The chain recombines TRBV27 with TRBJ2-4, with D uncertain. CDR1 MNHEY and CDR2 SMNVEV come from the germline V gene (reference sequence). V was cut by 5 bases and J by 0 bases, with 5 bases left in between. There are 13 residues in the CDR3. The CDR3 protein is CASSELAKNIQYF. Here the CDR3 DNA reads TGTGCCAGCAGTGAGTTAGCCAAAAACATTCAGTACTTC.

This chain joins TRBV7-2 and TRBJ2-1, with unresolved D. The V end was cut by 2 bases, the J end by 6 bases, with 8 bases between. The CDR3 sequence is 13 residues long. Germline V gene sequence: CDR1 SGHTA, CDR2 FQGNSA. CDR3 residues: CASSLSRTNEQFF. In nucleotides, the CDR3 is TGTGCCAGCAGCTTATCCAGGACCAATGAGCAGTTCTTC.

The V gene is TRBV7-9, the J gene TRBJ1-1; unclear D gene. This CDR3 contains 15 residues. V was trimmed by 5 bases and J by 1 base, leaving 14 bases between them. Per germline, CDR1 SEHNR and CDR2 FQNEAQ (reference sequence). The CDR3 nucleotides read TGTGCCAGCAGCCCCGGGTTCTCCCCGAACACTGAAGCTTTCTTT. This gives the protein CASSPGFSPNTEAFF.

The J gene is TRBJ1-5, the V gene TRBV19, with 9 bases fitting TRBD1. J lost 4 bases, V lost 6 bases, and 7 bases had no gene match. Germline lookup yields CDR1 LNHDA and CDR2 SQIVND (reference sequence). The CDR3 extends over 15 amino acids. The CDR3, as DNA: TGTGCCAGTAGCTACGCCGGGACAGGGAATCAGCCCCAGCATTTT. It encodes CASSYAGTGNQPQHF.

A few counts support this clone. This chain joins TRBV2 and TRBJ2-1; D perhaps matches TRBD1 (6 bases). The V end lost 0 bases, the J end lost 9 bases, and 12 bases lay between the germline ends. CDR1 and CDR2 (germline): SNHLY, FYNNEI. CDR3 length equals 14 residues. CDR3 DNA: TGTGCCAGCAGTGAAGCGACGAAGGGGGTTGAGCAGTTCTTC. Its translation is CASSEATKGVEQFF.

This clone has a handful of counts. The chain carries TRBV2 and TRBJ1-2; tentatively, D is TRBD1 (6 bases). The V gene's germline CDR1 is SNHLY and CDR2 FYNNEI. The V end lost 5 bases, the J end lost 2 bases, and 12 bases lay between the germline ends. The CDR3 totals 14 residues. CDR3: CASSYRAGNYGYTF. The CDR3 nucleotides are TGTGCCAGCAGTTACAGGGCAGGGAACTATGGCTACACCTTC.

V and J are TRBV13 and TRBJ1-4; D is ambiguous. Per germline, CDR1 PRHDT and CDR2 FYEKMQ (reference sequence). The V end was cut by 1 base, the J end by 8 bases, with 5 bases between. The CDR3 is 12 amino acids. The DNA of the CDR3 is TGTGCCAGCAGCTTAGAGGGAGAAAAACTGTTTTTT. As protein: CASSLEGEKLFF.

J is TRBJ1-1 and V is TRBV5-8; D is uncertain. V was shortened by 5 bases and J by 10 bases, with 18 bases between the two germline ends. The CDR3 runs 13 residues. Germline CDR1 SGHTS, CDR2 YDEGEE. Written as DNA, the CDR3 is TGTGCCAGCAGAATAGGACGGACTTGGGTAGCTTTCTTT. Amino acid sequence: CASRIGRTWVAFF.

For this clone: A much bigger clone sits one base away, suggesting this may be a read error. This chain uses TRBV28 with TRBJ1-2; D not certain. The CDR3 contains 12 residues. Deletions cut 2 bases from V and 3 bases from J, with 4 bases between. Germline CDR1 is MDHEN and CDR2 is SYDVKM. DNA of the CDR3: TGTGCCAGCAGTTTAGGGTACTATGGCTACACCTTC. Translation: CASSLGYYGYTF.

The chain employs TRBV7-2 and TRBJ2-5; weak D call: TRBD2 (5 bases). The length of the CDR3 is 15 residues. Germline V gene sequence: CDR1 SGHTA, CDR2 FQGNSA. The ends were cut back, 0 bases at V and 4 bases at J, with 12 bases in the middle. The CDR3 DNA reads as TGTGCCAGCAGCTTAGCGCGGGTTGGCAGAGAGACCCAGTACTTC. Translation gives CASSLARVGRETQYF.

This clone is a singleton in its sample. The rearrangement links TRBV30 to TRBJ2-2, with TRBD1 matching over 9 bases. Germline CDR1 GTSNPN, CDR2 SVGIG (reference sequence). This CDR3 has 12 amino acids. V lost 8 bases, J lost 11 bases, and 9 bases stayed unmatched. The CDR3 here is CAGGQGKYELFF. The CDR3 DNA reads TGTGCCGGGGGACAGGGTAAATACGAGCTGTTTTTT.

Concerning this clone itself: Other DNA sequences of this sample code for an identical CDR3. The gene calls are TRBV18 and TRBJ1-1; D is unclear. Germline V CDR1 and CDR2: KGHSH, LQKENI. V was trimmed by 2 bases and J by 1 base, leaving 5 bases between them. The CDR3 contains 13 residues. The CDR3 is CASSPGENTEAFF. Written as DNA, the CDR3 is TGTGCCAGCTCACCAGGGGAGAACACTGAAGCTTTCTTT.

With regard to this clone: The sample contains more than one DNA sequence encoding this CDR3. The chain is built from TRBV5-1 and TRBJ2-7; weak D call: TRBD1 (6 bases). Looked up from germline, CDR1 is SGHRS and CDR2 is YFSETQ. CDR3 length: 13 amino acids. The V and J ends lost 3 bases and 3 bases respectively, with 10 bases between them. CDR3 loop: CASSYSRGYEQYF. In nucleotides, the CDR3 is TGCGCCAGCAGCTACAGCAGGGGCTACGAGCAGTACTTC.

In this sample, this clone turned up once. The CDR3 spells CASSQARRTEAFF. CDR3 nucleotide sequence: TGTGCCAGCAGCCAAGCCAGGCGCACTGAAGCTTTCTTT. The chain uses TRBV14 and TRBJ1-1; unclear D gene. The CDR3 spans 13 residues. V dropped 1 base and J dropped 4 bases, with 7 bases sitting between them. The germline V gene has CDR1 SGHDN and CDR2 FVKESK.

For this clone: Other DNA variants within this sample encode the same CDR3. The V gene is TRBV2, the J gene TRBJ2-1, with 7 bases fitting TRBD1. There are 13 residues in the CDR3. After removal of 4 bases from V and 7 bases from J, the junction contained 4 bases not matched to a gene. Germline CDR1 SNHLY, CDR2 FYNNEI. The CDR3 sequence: CASSGQGGNEQFF. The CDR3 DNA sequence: TGTGCCAGCAGTGGACAGGGCGGGAATGAGCAGTTCTTC.

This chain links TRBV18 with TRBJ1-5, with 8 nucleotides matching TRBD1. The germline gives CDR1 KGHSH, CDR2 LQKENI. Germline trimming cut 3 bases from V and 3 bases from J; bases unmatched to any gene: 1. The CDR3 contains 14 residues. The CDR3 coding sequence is TGTGCCAGCTCACCGGGACAGGTCAATCAGCCCCAGCATTTT. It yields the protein CASSPGQVNQPQHF. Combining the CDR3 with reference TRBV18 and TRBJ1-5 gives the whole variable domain NAGVMQNPRHLVRRRGQEARLRCSPMKGHSHVYWYRQLPEEGLKFMVYLQKENIIDESGMPKERFSAEFPKEGPSILRIQQVVRGDSAAYFCASSPGQVNQPQHFGDGTRLSIL.

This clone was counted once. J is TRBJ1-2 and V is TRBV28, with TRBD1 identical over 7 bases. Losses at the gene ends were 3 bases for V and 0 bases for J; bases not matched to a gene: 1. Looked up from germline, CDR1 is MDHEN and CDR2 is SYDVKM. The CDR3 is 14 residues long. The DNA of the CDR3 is TGTGCCAGCAGTTTGACAGGGCCTAACTATGGCTACACCTTC. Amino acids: CASSLTGPNYGYTF.